Shown below are 10 T cell receptor beta chains from a single sample sequenced in a study of blood T cells in healthy people across ages. Alongside a J-beta primer mix, a sample-barcoded 5' primer served in a second PCR lasting about 7 to 11 cycles. TCRdb re-called the 5' RACE reads through MiXCR, storing one row per CDR3 protein. This sample has 800,000 to 950,000 distinct CDR3 sequences, with 25% to 35% found just once. These records were also assigned to another study, of T cells of mothers and their children.

Material: blood. These receptors were obtained from a woman aged 40 to 50 in good health.

This clonotype was recorded a few times. V and J are TRBV5-1 and TRBJ1-5; D is unclear. The CDR3 length is 14 residues. Trimming removed 0 bases from V and 0 bases from J, with 4 bases in between. CDR1 and CDR2 (germline): SGHRS, YFSETQ. The CDR3 coding sequence is TGCGCCAGCAGCTTGGAGTCTAGCAATCAGCCCCAGCATTTT. The encoded protein is CASSLESSNQPQHF.

Turning to this clonotype: This may be a read error, as it is one base from a much larger clone. The conserved closing phenylalanine or tryptophan is absent in this CDR3, likely reflecting a read error. The chain recombines TRBV12-3 or TRBV12-4 with TRBJ2-3, with D uncertain. The V gene lost 6 bases and the J gene lost 2 bases, with 9 bases spanning the gap. This CDR3 is 13 amino acids long. The DNA of the CDR3 is TGTGCCAGCAGGCCCCCTACCACAGATACGCAGTATTTG. It yields the protein CASRPPTTDTQYL.

The rearrangement uses TRBV7-2 and TRBJ1-1; TRBD1 agrees at 7 bases. CDR3 size: 15 residues. Per germline, CDR1 SGHTA and CDR2 FQGNSA. Trimming cost V 5 bases and J 4 bases; bases outside gene matches: 10. CDR3 nucleotides: TGTGCCAGCAGCCGCGTACAGGGGTTGGGCACTGAAGCTTTCTTT. As protein: CASSRVQGLGTEAFF.

The CDR3 here is CASSTPTRFLDHEQYF. In DNA, the CDR3 is TGTGCCAGCAGCACCCCAACGCGCTTCCTCGATCACGAGCAGTACTTC. The chain employs TRBV21-1 and TRBJ2-7. TRBV21-1 is a pseudogene segment. This CDR3 comprises 16 residues.

The rearrangement uses TRBV13 and TRBJ2-3; TRBD2 matches 9 bases. V shed 1 base and J 0 bases; nucleotides not matched to a gene: 5. CDR1 is PRHDT and CDR2 is FYEKMQ in the germline V gene (reference sequence). This CDR3 has 17 residues. The CDR3, as DNA: TGTGCCAGCAGCTTAGTAGCGGGGGAGCCAAGCACAGATACGCAGTATTTT. This encodes CASSLVAGEPSTDTQYF.

About this clonotype: The junction differs from germline at one of its ends, possibly a read error. V and J are TRBV6-5 and TRBJ2-3; tentative D call: TRBD1 (6 bases). This CDR3 region has 18 residues. Per germline, CDR1 MNHEY and CDR2 SVGAGI. The CDR3: CASSYSMGQGGRGDTQYF. CDR3 nucleotides: TGTGCCAGTAGTTACTCGATGGGGCAAGGGGGACGGGGAGATACGCAGTATTTT.

At least ten counts were recorded for this clonotype. J is TRBJ1-1 and V is TRBV7-9; maybe TRBD1 (5 bases). The CDR3 is 12 amino acids. The germline V and J ends were trimmed by 5 bases and 12 bases, with 16 bases remaining between them. Germline loops: CDR1 SEHNR, CDR2 FQNEAQ (reference sequence). DNA for the CDR3: TGTGCCAGCAGCCCTGGGGACCGGACACCTTTCTTT. It is translated as CASSPGDRTPFF.

The V gene is TRBV29-1, the J gene TRBJ2-5; D gene uncertain. CDR1 SQVTM and CDR2 ANQGSEA come from the germline V gene. There are 12 residues in the CDR3. The germline V and J ends were trimmed by 5 bases and 1 base, with 8 bases remaining between them. The DNA of the CDR3 is TGCAGCGTTCTCAAGACCCAAGAGACCCAGTACTTC. This codes for CSVLKTQETQYF.

With respect to this clonotype: Its ends do not fully match the called genes, so a read error is possible. This chain uses TRBV20-1 with TRBJ2-6, with D possibly being TRBD1 (6 bases). Germline V lookup: CDR1 DFQATT, CDR2 SNEGSKA (reference sequence). CDR3 length: 16 amino acids. The DNA for the CDR3 is TGCAGTGCTAGAGACTTACAGGGACCTGGGGCCAACGTCCGGACTTTC. Amino acids: CSARDLQGPGANVRTF.

This clonotype was observed a handful of times. This chain uses TRBV5-1 with TRBJ2-1; TRBD1 matches at 7 bases. CDR3 length: 15 amino acids. CDR1 and CDR2 from the germline V gene are SGHRS and YFSETQ. J gave up 2 bases and V 4 bases, and 6 bases lay outside the gene matches. In DNA form, the CDR3 reads TGCGCCAGCAGCCCACGGGGACAGCCCTACAATGAGCAGTTCTTC. This gives the protein CASSPRGQPYNEQFF.